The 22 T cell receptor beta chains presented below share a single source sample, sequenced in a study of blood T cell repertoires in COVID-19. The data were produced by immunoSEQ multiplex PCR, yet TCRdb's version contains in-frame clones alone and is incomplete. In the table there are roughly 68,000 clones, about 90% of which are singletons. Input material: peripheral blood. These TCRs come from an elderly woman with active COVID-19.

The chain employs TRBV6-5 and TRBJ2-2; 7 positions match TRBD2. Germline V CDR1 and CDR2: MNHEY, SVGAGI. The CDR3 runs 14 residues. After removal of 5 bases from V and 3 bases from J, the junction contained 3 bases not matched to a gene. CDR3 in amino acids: CASSNLADTGELFF. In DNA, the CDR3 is TGTGCCAGCAGTAATCTAGCGGACACCGGGGAGCTGTTTTTT.

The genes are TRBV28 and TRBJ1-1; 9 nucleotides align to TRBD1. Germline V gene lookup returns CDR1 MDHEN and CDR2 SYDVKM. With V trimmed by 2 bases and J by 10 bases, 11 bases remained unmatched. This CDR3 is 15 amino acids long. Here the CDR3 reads CASSLGGDGTGIAFF. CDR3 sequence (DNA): TGTGCCAGCAGTTTAGGAGGGGATGGGACAGGGATAGCTTTCTTT.

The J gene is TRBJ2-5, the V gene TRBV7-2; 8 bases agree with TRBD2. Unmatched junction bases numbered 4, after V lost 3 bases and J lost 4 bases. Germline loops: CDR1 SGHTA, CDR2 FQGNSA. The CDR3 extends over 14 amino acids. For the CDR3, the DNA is TGTGCCAGCAGCTTGATGGCGGGGGGAGAGACCCAGTACTTC. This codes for CASSLMAGGETQYF.

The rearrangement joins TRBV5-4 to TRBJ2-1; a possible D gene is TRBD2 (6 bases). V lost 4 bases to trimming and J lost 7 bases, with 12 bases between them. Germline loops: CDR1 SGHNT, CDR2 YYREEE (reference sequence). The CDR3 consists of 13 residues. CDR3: CASSLWAGNEQFF. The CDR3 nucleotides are TGTGCCAGCAGCCTCTGGGCGGGGAATGAGCAGTTCTTC.

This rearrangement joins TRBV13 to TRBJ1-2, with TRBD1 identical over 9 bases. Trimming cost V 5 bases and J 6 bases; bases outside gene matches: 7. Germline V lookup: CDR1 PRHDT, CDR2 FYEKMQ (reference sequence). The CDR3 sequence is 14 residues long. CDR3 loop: CASSAGQGINGYTF. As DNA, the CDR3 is TGTGCCAGCAGCGCGGGACAGGGAATTAATGGCTACACCTTC.

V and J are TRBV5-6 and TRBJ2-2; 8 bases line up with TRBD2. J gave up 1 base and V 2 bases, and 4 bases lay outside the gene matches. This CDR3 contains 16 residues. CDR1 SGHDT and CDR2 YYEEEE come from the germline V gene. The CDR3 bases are TGTGCCAGCAGCTTTCCTAGCGGGCTGAACACCGGGGAGCTGTTTTTT. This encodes CASSFPSGLNTGELFF.

CDR3 loop: CASSLGAGRSYEQYF. The CDR3 coding sequence is TGTGCCAGCAGCTTAGGGGCGGGTAGGTCCTACGAGCAGTACTTC. This rearrangement joins TRBV11-3 to TRBJ2-7; perhaps TRBD2 as D (5 bases). Germline V lookup: CDR1 SGHNT, CDR2 YENEEA. V dropped 1 base and J dropped 1 base, with 11 bases sitting between them. The CDR3 runs 15 residues.

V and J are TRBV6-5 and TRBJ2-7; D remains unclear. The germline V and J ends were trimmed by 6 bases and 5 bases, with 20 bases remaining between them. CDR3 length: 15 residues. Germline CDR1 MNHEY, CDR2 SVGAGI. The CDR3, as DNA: TGTGCCAGCAGCGGTAGCCCCTATCGAGCTCACGAGCAGTACTTC. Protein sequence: CASSGSPYRAHEQYF.

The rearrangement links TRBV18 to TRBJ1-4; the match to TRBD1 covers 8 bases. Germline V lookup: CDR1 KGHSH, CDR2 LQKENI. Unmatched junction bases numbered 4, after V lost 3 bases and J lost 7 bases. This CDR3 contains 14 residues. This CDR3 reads CASSPGQGGEKLFF. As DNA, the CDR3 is TGTGCCAGCTCACCCGGACAGGGAGGTGAAAAACTGTTTTTT.

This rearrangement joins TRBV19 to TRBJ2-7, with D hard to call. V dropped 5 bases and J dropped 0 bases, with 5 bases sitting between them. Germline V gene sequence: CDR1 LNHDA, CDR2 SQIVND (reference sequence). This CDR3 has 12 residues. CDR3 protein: CASSSVSYEQYF. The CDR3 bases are TGTGCCAGTAGTTCGGTCTCCTACGAGCAGTACTTC.

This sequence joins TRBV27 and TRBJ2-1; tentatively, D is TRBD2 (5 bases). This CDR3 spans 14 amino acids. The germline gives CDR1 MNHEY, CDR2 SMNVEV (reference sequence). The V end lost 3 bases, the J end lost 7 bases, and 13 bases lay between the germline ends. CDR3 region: CASSFTEARNEQFF. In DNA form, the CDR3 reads TGTGCCAGCAGTTTTACGGAGGCGCGGAATGAGCAGTTCTTC.

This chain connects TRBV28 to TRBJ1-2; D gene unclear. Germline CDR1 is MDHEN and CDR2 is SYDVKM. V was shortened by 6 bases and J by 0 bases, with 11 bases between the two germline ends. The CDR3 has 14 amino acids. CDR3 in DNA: TGTGCCAGCAGCCCCATGGGAGCTAACTATGGCTACACCTTC. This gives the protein CASSPMGANYGYTF.

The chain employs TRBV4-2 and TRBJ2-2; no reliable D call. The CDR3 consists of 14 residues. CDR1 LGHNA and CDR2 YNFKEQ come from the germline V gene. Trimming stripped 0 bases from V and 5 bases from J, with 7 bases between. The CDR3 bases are TGTGCCAGCAGCCAAGATCCTCGGACCGGGGAGCTGTTTTTT. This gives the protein CASSQDPRTGELFF.

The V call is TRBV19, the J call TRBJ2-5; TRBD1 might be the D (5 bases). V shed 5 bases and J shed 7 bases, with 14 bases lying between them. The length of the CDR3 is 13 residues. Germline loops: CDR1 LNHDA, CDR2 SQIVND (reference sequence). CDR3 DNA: TGTGCCAGTAGTTGGGGCTCCTGGGGGACCCAGTACTTC. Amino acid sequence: CASSWGSWGTQYF.

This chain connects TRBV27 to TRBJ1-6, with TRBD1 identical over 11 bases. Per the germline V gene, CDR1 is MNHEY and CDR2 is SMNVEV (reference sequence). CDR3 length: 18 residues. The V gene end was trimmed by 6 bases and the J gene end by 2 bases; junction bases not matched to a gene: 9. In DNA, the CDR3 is TGTGCCAGCAGAACCGGGACAGGGGGTAGCACCTATAATTCACCCCTCCACTTT. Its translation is CASRTGTGGSTYNSPLHF.

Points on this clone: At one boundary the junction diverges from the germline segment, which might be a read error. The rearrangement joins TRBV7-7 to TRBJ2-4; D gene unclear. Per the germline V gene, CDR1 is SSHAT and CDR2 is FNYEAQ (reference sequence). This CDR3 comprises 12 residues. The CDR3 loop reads CASNEAKNIQYF. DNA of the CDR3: TGTGCTAGCAACGAGGCCAAAAACATTCAGTACTTC.

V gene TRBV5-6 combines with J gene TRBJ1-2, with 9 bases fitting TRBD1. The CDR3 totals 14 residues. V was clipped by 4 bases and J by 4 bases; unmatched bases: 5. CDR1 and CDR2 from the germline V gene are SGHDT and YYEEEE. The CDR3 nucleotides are TGTGCCAGCAGCACCAAGGACAGGGGCTATGGCTACACCTTC. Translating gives CASSTKDRGYGYTF.

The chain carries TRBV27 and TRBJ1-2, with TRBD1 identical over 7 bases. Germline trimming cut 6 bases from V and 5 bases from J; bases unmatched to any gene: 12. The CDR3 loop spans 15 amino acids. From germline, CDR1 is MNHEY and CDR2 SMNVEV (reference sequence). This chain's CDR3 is CASRLRPRDSYGYTF. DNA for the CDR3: TGTGCCAGCAGACTTCGCCCCCGGGACAGTTATGGCTACACCTTC.

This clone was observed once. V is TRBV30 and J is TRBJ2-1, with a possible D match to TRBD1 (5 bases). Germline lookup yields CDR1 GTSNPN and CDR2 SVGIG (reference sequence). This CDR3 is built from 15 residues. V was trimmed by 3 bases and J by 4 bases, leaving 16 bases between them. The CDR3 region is CAWSPLRGAYNEQFF. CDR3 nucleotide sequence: TGTGCCTGGAGCCCACTCCGTGGGGCTTACAATGAGCAGTTCTTC.

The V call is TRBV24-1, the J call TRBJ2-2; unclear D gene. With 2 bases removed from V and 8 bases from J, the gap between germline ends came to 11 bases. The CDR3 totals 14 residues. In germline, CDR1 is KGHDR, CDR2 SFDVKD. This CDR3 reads CATSDSPTWGELFF. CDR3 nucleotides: TGTGCCACCAGTGATTCCCCCACATGGGGGGAGCTGTTTTTT.

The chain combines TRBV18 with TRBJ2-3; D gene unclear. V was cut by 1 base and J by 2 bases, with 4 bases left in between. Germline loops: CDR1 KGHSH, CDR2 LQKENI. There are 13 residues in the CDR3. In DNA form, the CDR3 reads TGTGCCAGCTCACCACGGGCCACAGATACGCAGTATTTT. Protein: CASSPRATDTQYF.

The CDR3 region is CASSSTGGFYEQYF. DNA for the CDR3: TGTGCCAGCAGCTCCACAGGGGGTTTCTACGAGCAGTACTTC. J is TRBJ2-7 and V is TRBV5-4, with TRBD1 matching over 8 bases. This CDR3 is built from 14 residues. The germline V gene has CDR1 SGHNT and CDR2 YYREEE (reference sequence). Trimming took 3 bases from V and 3 from J; bases not matched to a gene: 5. Based on the CDR3 plus reference TRBV5-4 and TRBJ2-7, the full variable domain is ETGVTQSPTHLIKTRGQQVTLRCSSQSGHNTVSWYQQALGQGPQFIFQYYREEENGRGNFPPRFSGLQFPNYSSELNVNALELDDSALYLCASSSTGGFYEQYFGPGTRLTVT.